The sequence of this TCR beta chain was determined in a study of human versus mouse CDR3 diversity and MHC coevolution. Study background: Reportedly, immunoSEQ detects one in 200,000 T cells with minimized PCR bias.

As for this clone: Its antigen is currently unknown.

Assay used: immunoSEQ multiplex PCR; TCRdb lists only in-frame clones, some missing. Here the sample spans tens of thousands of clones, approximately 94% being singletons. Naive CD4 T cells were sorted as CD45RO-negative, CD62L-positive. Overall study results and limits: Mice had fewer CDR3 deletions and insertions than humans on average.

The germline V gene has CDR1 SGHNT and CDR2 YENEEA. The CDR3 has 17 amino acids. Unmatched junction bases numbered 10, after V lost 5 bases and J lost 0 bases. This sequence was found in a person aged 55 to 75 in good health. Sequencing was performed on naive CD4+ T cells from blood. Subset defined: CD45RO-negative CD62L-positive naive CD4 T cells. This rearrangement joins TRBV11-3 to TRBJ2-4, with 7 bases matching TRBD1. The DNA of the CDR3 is TGTGCCAGCAGCATGGTCCGGGACAGCTTAGCCAAAAACATTCAGTACTTC. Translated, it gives CASSMVRDSLAKNIQYF.